Detailed here is one T cell receptor (beta chain). Looked up from germline, CDR1 is LGHNA and CDR2 is YSLEER. V shed 0 bases and J shed 6 bases, with 17 bases lying between them. The CDR3 has 16 residues. These data belong to a study of Ad26.COV2.S vaccination and SARS-CoV-2 variants. Here immunoSEQ multiplex PCR was the method, and the copy in TCRdb shows in-frame clones only, minus some. The sample holds roughly 400,000 clones, around 92% seen once. Treatment given: around 19 received Ad26.COV2.S at low or high dose, single or two shots; about 5 received placebo; per-sample allocation not given. Sampling took place 63 days after the first vaccine or placebo injection.

The sequencing used peripheral blood, collected in a trial of Ad26.COV2.S vaccine versus placebo. The TCR was taken from a person between 18 and 60 years old who received the Ad26.COV2.S COVID-19 vaccine or a placebo. The chain combines TRBV4-3 with TRBJ1-2; D remains unclear. The CDR3 bases are TGCGCCAGCAGCCAAGACAAGACGTTAAGTCTGGATGGCTACACCTTC. Translated, it gives CASSQDKTLSLDGYTF.